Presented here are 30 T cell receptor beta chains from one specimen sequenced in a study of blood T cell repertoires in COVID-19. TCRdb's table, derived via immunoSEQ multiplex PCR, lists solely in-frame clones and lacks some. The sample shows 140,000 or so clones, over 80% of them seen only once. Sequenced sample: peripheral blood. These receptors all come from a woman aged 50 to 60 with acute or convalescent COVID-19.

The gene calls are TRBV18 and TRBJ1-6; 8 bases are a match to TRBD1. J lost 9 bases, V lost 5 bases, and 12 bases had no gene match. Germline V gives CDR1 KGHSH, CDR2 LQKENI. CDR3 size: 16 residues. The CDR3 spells CASSTGTGEFVSPLHF. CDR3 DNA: TGTGCCAGCTCAACCGGGACAGGTGAATTCGTTTCACCCCTCCACTTT.

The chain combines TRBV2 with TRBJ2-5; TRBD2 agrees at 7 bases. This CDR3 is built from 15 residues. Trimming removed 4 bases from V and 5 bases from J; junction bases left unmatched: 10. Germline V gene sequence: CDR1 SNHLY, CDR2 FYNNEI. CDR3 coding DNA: TGTGCCAGCAGTGGGGGGGGAGGGAACCTGGAGACCCAGTACTTC. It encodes CASSGGGGNLETQYF.

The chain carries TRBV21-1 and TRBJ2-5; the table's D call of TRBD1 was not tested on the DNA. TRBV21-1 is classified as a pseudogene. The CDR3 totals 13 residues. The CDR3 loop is CASSKTGEGTQYF. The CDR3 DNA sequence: TGTGCCAGCAGCAAGACAGGGGAGGGGACCCAGTACTTC.

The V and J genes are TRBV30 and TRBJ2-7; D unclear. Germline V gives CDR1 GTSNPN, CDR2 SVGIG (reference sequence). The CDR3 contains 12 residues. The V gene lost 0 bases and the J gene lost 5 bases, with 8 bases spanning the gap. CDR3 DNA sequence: TGTGCCTGGAGTGTATTTTATAACGAGCAGTACTTC. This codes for CAWSVFYNEQYF. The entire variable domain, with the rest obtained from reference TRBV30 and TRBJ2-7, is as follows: SQTIHQWPATLVQPVGSPLSLECTVEGTSNPNLYWYRQAAGRGLQLLFYSVGIGQISSEVPQNLSASRPQDRQFILSSKKLLLSDSGFYLCAWSVFYNEQYFGPGTRLTVT.

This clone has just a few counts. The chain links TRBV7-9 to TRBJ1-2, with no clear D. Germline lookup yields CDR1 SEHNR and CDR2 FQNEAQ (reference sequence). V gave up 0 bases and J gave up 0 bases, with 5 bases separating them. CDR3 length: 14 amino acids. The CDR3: CASSLAGTNYGYTF. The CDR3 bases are TGTGCCAGCAGCTTAGCCGGGACTAACTATGGCTACACCTTC.

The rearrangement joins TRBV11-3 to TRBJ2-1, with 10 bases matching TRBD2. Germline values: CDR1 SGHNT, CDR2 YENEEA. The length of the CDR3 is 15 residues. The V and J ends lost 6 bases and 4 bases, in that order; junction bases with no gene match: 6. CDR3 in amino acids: CASSLAGALYNEQFF. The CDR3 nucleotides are TGTGCCAGCAGTCTAGCGGGGGCCCTATACAATGAGCAGTTCTTC. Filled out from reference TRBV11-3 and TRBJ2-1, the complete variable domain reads EAGVVQSPRYKIIEKKQPVAFWCNPISGHNTLYWYLQNLGQGPELLIRYENEEAVDDSQLPKDRFSAERLKGVDSTLKIQPAELGDSAVYLCASSLAGALYNEQFFGPGTRLTVL.

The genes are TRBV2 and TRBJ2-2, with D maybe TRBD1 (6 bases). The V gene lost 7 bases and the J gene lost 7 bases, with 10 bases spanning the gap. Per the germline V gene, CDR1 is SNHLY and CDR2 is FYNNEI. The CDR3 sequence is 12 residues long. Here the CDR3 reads CASKDRIGELFF. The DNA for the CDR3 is TGTGCCAGCAAAGACAGGATCGGGGAGCTGTTTTTT.

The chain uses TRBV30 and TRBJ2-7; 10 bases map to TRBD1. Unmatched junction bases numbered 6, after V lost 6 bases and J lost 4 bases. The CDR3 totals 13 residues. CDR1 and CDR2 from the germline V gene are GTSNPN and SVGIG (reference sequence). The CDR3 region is CACTGQGLYEQYF. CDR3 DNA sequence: TGTGCCTGCACGGGACAGGGGCTATACGAGCAGTACTTC.

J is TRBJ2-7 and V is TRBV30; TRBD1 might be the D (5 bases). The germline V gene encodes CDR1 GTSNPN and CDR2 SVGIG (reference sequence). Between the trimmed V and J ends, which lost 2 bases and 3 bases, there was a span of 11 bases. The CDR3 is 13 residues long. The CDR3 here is CAWSPRQNYEQYF. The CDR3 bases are TGTGCCTGGAGTCCTCGACAGAACTACGAGCAGTACTTC.

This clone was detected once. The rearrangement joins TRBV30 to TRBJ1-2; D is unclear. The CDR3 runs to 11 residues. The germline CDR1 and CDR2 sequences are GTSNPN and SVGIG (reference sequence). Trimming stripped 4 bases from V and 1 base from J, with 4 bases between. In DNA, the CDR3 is TGTGCCTGGACCTTTAACTATGGCTACACCTTC. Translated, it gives CAWTFNYGYTF.

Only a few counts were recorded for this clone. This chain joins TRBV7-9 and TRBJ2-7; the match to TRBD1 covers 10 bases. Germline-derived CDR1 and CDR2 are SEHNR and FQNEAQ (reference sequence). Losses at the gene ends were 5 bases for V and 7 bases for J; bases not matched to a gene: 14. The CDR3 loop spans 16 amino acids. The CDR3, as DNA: TGTGCCAGCAGCCTAAACCCCGGGACAGGGGCGGGGGAGCAGTACTTC. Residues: CASSLNPGTGAGEQYF.

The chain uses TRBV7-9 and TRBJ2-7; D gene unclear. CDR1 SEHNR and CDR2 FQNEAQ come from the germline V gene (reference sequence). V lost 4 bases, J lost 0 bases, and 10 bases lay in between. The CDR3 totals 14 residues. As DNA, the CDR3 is TGTGCCAGCAGCTCCCCCCTCAGCTCCTACGAGCAGTACTTC. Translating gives CASSSPLSSYEQYF.

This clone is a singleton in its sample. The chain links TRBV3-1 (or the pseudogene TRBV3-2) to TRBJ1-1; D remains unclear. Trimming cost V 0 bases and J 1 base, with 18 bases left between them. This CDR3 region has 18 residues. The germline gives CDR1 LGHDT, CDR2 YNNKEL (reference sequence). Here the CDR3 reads CASSQETAGVHANTEAFF. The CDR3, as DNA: TGTGCCAGCAGCCAAGAGACGGCCGGGGTTCACGCGAACACTGAAGCTTTCTTT.

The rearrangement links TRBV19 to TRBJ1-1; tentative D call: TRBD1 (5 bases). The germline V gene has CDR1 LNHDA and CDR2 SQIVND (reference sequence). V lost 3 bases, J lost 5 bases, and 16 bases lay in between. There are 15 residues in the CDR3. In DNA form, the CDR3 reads TGTGCCAGTAGTATGGCCCGGGGGGGAGGGACTGAAGCTTTCTTT. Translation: CASSMARGGGTEAFF.

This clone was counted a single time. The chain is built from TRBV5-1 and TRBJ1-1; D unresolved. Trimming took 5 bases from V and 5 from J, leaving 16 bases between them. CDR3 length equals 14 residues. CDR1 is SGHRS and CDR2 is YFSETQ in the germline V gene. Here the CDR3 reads CASREGPAITEAFF. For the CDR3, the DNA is TGCGCCAGCAGAGAGGGTCCCGCAATAACTGAAGCTTTCTTT.

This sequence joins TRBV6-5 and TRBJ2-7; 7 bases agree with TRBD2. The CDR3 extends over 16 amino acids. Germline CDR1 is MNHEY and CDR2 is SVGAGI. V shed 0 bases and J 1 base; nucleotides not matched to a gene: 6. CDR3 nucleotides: TGTGCCAGCAGTTACTCGGGGGGGAGTAGGTCCTACGAGCAGTACTTC. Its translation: CASSYSGGSRSYEQYF.

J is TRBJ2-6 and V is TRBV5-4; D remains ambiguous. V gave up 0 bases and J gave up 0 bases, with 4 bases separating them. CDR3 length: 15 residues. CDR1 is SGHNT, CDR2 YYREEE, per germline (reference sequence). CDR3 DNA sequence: TGTGCCAGCAGCTTGGCCGTCTCTGGGGCCAACGTCCTGACTTTC. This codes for CASSLAVSGANVLTF.

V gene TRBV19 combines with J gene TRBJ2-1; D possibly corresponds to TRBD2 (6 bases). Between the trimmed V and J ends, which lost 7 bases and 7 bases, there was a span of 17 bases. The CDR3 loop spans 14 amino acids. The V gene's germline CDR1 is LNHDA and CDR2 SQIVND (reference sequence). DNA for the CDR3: TGTGCCAGTACGGCACGGGAGACGAATAATGAGCAGTTCTTC. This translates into CASTARETNNEQFF.

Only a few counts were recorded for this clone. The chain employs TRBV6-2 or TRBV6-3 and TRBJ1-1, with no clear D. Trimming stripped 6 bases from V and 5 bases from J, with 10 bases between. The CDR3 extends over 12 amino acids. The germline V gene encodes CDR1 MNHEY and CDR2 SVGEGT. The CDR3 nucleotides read TGTGCCAGCAGCCCTCAGAAGACTGAAGCTTTCTTT. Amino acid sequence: CASSPQKTEAFF.

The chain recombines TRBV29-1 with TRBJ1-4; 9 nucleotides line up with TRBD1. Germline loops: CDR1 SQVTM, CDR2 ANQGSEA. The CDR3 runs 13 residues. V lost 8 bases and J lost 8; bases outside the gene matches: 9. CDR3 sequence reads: CSFRTGELEKLFF. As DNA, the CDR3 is TGCAGCTTCCGGACAGGGGAGCTCGAAAAACTGTTTTTT.

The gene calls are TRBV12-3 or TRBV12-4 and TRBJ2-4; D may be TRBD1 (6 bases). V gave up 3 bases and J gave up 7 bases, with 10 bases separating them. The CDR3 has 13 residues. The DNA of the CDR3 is TGTGCCAGCAGTTTTAACAGGGAGAACATTCAGTACTTC. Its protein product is CASSFNRENIQYF.

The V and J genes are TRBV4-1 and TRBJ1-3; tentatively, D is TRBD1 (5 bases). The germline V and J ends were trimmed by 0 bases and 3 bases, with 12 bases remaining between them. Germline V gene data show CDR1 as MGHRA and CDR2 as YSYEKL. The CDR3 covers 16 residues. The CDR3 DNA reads TGCGCCAGCAGCCAAGATAGAAAACAGGTTGGAAACACCATATATTTT. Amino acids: CASSQDRKQVGNTIYF.

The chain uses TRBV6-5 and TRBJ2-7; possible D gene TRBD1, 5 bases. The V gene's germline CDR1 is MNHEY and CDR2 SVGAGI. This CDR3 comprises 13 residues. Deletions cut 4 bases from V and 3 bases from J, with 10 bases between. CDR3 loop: CASSFTDSYEQYF. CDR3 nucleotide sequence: TGTGCCAGCAGTTTCACAGACAGCTACGAGCAGTACTTC.

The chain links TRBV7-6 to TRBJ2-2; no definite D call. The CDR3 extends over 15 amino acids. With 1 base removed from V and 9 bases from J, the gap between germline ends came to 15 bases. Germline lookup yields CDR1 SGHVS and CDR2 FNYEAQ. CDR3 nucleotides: TGTGCCAGCAGCTTAGGCCCTACTACTTCCCGGGAGCTGTTTTTT. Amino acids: CASSLGPTTSRELFF.

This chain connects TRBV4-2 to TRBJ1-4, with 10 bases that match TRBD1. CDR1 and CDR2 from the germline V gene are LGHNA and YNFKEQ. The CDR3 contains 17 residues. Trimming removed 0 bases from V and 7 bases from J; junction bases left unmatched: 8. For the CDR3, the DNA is TGTGCCAGCAGCCAAGATAGAGGGGGACAGGGGAGTGAAAAACTGTTTTTT. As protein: CASSQDRGGQGSEKLFF.

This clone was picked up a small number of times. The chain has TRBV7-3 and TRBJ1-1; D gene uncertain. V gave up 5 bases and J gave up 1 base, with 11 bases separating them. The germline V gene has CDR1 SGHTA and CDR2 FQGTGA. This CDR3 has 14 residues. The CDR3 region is CASSPRAGNTEAFF. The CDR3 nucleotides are TGTGCCAGCAGCCCCCGAGCGGGGAACACTGAAGCTTTCTTT.

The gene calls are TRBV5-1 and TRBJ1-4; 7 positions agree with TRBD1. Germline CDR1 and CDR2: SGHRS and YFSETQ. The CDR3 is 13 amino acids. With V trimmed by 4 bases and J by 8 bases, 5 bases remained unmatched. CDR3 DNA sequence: TGCGCCAGCAGCCCCTTCAGGGGGGAAAAACTGTTTTTT. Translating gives CASSPFRGEKLFF.

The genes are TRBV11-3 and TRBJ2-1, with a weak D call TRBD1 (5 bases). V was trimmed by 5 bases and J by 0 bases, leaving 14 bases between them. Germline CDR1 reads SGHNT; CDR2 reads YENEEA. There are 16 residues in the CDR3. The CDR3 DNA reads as TGTGCCAGCAGCCCCCGCGCTGGGGCCTCCTACAATGAGCAGTTCTTC. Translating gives CASSPRAGASYNEQFF.

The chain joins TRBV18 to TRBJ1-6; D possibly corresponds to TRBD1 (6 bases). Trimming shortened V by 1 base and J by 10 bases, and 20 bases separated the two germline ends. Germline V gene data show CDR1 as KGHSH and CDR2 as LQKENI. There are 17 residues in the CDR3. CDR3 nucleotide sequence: TGTGCCAGCTCACCACGCCCCCGTGTCACAGGGCGCTCACCCCTCCACTTT. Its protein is CASSPRPRVTGRSPLHF.

CDR3 DNA: TGCAGTGCTAGTCGACAGGGGGCTTTGTTCCGGGAGACCCAGTACTTC. Its protein product is CSASRQGALFRETQYF. The chain joins TRBV20-1 to TRBJ2-5, with 10 bases matching TRBD1. Per germline, CDR1 DFQATT and CDR2 SNEGSKA (reference sequence). The CDR3 is 16 residues long. V shed 3 bases and J 5 bases; nucleotides not matched to a gene: 12.